A selection of T cell receptor beta chains follows, all from one sample in a study of shared clonotypes between healthy human individuals. TCRdb's copy holds only in-frame clones and misses some; the assay was immunoSEQ multiplex PCR. The table includes approximately 1.5 million clones, 95% to 99% detected once. Source material: naive CD4+ T cells sorted from blood. The receptors derive from a man aged 25-45 years in good health. Each CDR3 is given without its conserved first and last residue. Each record gives: D gene, J gene, V gene, clone size, CDR3 protein. D genes are given only for firm matches. The listing skips clone size in some rows; elsewhere it reads once, few, many or a size class.

d_call: .
j_call: TRBJ1-5
v_call: TRBV19
clone_size: .
cdr3_aa: ASRAMGGDQPQH

d_call: .
j_call: TRBJ1-5
v_call: TRBV28
clone_size: .
cdr3_aa: ASRLGQGYQPQH

d_call: .
j_call: TRBJ1-2
v_call: TRBV5-1
clone_size: .
cdr3_aa: ASSLVRGSNYGYT

d_call: .
j_call: TRBJ1-1
v_call: TRBV29-1
clone_size: .
cdr3_aa: SPEGEGPSYTEAF

d_call: TRBD2
j_call: TRBJ2-7
v_call: TRBV14
clone_size: .
cdr3_aa: ASSPWTSFTGEQY

d_call: .
j_call: TRBJ2-1
v_call: TRBV19
clone_size: .
cdr3_aa: ASTSTGEFGQF

d_call: .
j_call: TRBJ2-5
v_call: TRBV25-1
clone_size: .
cdr3_aa: ASSAKETQY

d_call: .
j_call: TRBJ2-1
v_call: TRBV6-1
clone_size: .
cdr3_aa: ASSDPNRANEQF

d_call: TRBD1
j_call: TRBJ1-1
v_call: TRBV5-1
clone_size: .
cdr3_aa: ASSMGQGMNTEAF

d_call: TRBD1
j_call: TRBJ2-1
v_call: TRBV9
clone_size: .
cdr3_aa: ASSVAWDRGGSEQF

d_call: TRBD2
j_call: TRBJ2-3
v_call: TRBV28
clone_size: .
cdr3_aa: ASSQAGVGTDTQY

d_call: .
j_call: TRBJ2-1
v_call: TRBV7-2
clone_size: .
cdr3_aa: ASSPHWGADSEQF

d_call: TRBD1
j_call: TRBJ2-7
v_call: TRBV11-2
clone_size: .
cdr3_aa: ASSPRQGPYEQY

d_call: TRBD1
j_call: TRBJ2-5
v_call: TRBV2
clone_size: .
cdr3_aa: ASTKDRGQETQY

d_call: .
j_call: TRBJ2-2
v_call: TRBV10-3
clone_size: .
cdr3_aa: AISESTASHTGELF

d_call: .
j_call: TRBJ2-3
v_call: TRBV10-2
clone_size: .
cdr3_aa: ASSVGDTQY

d_call: TRBD1
j_call: TRBJ2-5
v_call: TRBV4-1
clone_size: .
cdr3_aa: ASSQPGQGAKETQY

d_call: .
j_call: TRBJ2-2
v_call: TRBV14
clone_size: .
cdr3_aa: ASSQVQLAPGELF

d_call: .
j_call: TRBJ2-7
v_call: TRBV10-3
clone_size: .
cdr3_aa: AIGGTQGAEQY

d_call: .
j_call: TRBJ2-5
v_call: TRBV20-1
clone_size: .
cdr3_aa: SAVALETQY

d_call: .
j_call: TRBJ2-2
v_call: TRBV29-1
clone_size: once
cdr3_aa: SVDLGNTGELF

d_call: TRBD2
j_call: TRBJ2-1
v_call: TRBV19
clone_size: once
cdr3_aa: ASSIGTSGGYNEQF

d_call: TRBD1
j_call: TRBJ1-4
v_call: TRBV6-4
clone_size: .
cdr3_aa: ASSGSGQTNEKLF

d_call: .
j_call: TRBJ2-7
v_call: TRBV27
clone_size: .
cdr3_aa: ASKHNYEQY

d_call: TRBD2
j_call: TRBJ2-1
v_call: TRBV25-1
clone_size: .
cdr3_aa: ASSDRGRGYNEQF

d_call: .
j_call: TRBJ2-3
v_call: TRBV28
clone_size: .
cdr3_aa: ATRDQGSDTQY

d_call: TRBD1
j_call: TRBJ1-4
v_call: TRBV5-8
clone_size: .
cdr3_aa: ASSLGTGIAEKLF

d_call: .
j_call: TRBJ2-1
v_call: TRBV21-1
clone_size: .
cdr3_aa: ASSKRREGPYNEQF

d_call: .
j_call: TRBJ2-7
v_call: TRBV9
clone_size: .
cdr3_aa: ASSVAELTYEQY

d_call: .
j_call: TRBJ2-3
v_call: TRBV14
clone_size: .
cdr3_aa: ASSRKGGRARGTDTQY

d_call: .
j_call: TRBJ2-6
v_call: TRBV29-1
clone_size: once
cdr3_aa: SVTGRGSGANVLT

d_call: .
j_call: TRBJ2-1
v_call: TRBV19
clone_size: .
cdr3_aa: ASSIPDLRQGHSRGEQF

d_call: .
j_call: TRBJ1-1
v_call: TRBV14
clone_size: .
cdr3_aa: ASRPTALNTEAF

d_call: .
j_call: TRBJ1-1
v_call: TRBV10-3
clone_size: once
cdr3_aa: AISEVGGLGTEAF

d_call: .
j_call: TRBJ1-1
v_call: TRBV19
clone_size: .
cdr3_aa: ASNKGPAGAF

d_call: .
j_call: TRBJ1-2
v_call: TRBV14
clone_size: .
cdr3_aa: ASSQDRLVYGYT

d_call: TRBD1
j_call: TRBJ2-2
v_call: TRBV5-1
clone_size: .
cdr3_aa: ASSFGTGNTGELF

d_call: .
j_call: TRBJ2-2
v_call: TRBV4-3
clone_size: .
cdr3_aa: ASSQGPRDTGELF

d_call: TRBD2
j_call: TRBJ2-1
v_call: TRBV9
clone_size: .
cdr3_aa: ASSVGQASGRAPSYNEQF

d_call: .
j_call: TRBJ2-7
v_call: TRBV7-8
clone_size: .
cdr3_aa: ASSLRGAAGDKQY

d_call: .
j_call: TRBJ2-5
v_call: TRBV7-2
clone_size: .
cdr3_aa: ASSLNPRGETQY